The clone carrying this T cell receptor (beta chain) has a count of ten or more. The source of the sample is a study of T cells in Graves' hyperthyroidism and ophthalmopathy. Investigators excluded patients with uncontrolled infection, other autoimmune disease, pregnancy or lactation. On the basis of clinical symptoms, serum thyroxine and TRAb, thyroid ultrasound and orbital computed tomography, diagnoses were made. CDR1 DFQATT and CDR2 SNEGSKA come from the germline V gene (reference sequence). The CDR3 consists of 12 residues. Trimming removed 1 base from V and 3 bases from J, with 7 bases in between. RNA transcripts yielded amplified TCR beta CDR3 regions. First-round RT-PCR of the TCR CDR3 relied on the HTBI primer set. TCRdb reprocessed the multiplex PCR reads via MiXCR and lists one record per CDR3 protein. This sample carries 400,000 to 600,000 distinct CDR3 sequences, about 20% of them seen once, and the ten largest clones take about a quarter.

V gene TRBV20-1 combines with J gene TRBJ2-7; D remains ambiguous. This TCR was recovered from a man aged 18 to 29 with Graves' hyperthyroidism. Sequenced material: blood. CDR3 protein: CSARVVGYEQYF. DNA of the CDR3: TGCAGTGCTAGAGTGGTAGGCTACGAGCAGTACTTC.